This T cell receptor (beta chain) comes out of a study of OX40 agonist ivuxolimab in advanced cancers. Concerning the study at large: Ivuxolimab was a fully human IgG2 agonistic monoclonal antibody targeting the costimulatory receptor OX40 (CD134). Intravenous ivuxolimab was administered to patients every 2 weeks at six dose levels: 0.01, 0.1, 0.3, 1.5, 3 and 10 mg/kg. Among the 52 dose-escalation patients, 19 had hepatocellular carcinoma, 15 or so melanoma, 9 renal cell carcinoma and 9 head and neck cancer. The monotherapy dose-escalation portion (N of about 57 patients) of the phase I ivuxolimab trial is reported in the paper. Partial responses occurred in three dose-escalation patients, of whom one had hepatocellular carcinoma and two had cutaneous melanoma. Prior anti-PD-1, anti-PD-L1 or anti-CTLA-4 therapy was permitted, and 30% to 45% of dose-escalation patients had received checkpoint inhibitors. A male proportion of under 85% and a mean age of approximately 61 years, ranging from about 20 to 79, were recorded for the dose-escalation cohort. The point of sequencing TCRbeta in the periphery was to test whether ivuxolimab changed TCR sequence diversity and drove clonal T-cell expansion. General conclusions and limits of the study: After ivuxolimab, CD8+ T cells had more expanded clones than CD4+ T cells on average. In partial responders in the 0.1-3.0 mg/kg groups, normalized peripheral clonal expansion was found to be among the lowest, especially among CD8+ T cells. Clonal expansion of both CD4+ and CD8+ blood T cells was observed from baseline to week 6 at doses 0.1 to 3.0 mg/kg. Low levels of normalized T-cell clonal expansion were also shown by some nonresponding patients. The antigen specificity of the clonally expanded peripheral T cells was not determined.

Genomic DNA was extracted from sorted cells for sequencing of the TCRbeta CDR3 region. The immunoSEQ Assay was used for sequencing of TCRbeta CDR3 regions. Imported from immuneACCESS, the table was reduced by TCRdb to in-frame sequences with V and J called. These copies leave out some clones; in studies compared against another copy, an unresolved V gene accounts for under half, and the cause of the remainder is not known. The sample table shows tens of thousands of clones, and about 82% are seen once. The leading ten clones occupy around a quarter of the sample. The trial excluded patients who had a history of autoimmune disease or were on systemic immunosuppression. In every dose cohort, peripheral blood was drawn for TCR sequencing at baseline, cycle 4 day 1, and cycle 7 day 1. The samples were taken from a phase I, first-in-human, multicenter, open-label dose-escalation trial of ivuxolimab. Adults with locally advanced or metastatic melanoma, renal cell carcinoma, hepatocellular carcinoma or head and neck squamous cell carcinoma were enrolled in the trial. Before TCR sequencing, CD4+ and CD8+ T cells were separately sorted from peripheral blood.

About this clone itself: The antigen this receptor binds is unknown. No per-base quality is available; no much larger clone lies one base away.

Specimen: CD4+ or CD8+ T cells sorted from blood, collected in a trial of the OX40 agonist ivuxolimab. The TCR comes from an adult with an advanced solid tumor such as melanoma, head and neck, liver or kidney cancer.

CDR3 protein: CAWTWDTNTGELFF. The sequenced DNA is TGTGCCTGGACTTGGGACACAAACACCGGGGAGCTGTTTTTT. The chain links TRBV30 with TRBJ2-2; a weak D assignment points to TRBD1 (6 bases agree). V drops 4 bases and J drops 2 bases, leaving 11 bases in between. The cysteine opens and the phenylalanine closes a CDR3 of 14 amino acids. Left in the record is the CDR3 DNA by itself, 42 bases read in frame from the first base. As encoded in the germline V gene (reference sequence), CDR1 is GTSNPN while CDR2 is SVGIG.